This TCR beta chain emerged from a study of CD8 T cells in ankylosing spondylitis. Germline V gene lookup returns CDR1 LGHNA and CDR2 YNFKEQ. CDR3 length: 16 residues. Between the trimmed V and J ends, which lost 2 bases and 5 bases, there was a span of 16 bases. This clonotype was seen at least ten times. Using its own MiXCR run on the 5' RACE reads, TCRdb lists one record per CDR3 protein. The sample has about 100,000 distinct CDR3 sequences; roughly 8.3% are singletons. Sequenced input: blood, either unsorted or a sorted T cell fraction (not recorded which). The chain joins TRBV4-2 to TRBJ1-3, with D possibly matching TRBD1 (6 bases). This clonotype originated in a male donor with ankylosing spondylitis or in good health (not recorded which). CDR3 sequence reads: CASSQTRSGARNTIYF. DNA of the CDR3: TGTGCCAGCAGCCAAACGCGGTCAGGGGCGAGAAACACCATATATTTT.